In its sample, the clone carrying this T cell receptor (beta chain) was seen a few times. The CDR3 has 15 residues. The V gene end was trimmed by 0 bases and the J gene end by 3 bases; junction bases not matched to a gene: 3. Germline lookup yields CDR1 MGHRA and CDR2 YSYEKL. This entry comes from a study of cytomegalovirus exposure and HLA in healthy donors. Primers: 60 Vbeta forward and 13 Jbeta reverse. Measured with immunoSEQ multiplex PCR; TCRdb has only the in-frame clones, and not every one. The sample lists 70,000 to 95,000 clones; roughly 72% were seen once. The genes are TRBV4-1 and TRBJ1-2; 8 nucleotides line up with TRBD1. Specimen: PBMCs. The clonotype comes from a young man in good health and CMV-seropositive. Here the CDR3 DNA reads TGCGCCAGCAGCCAAGAGACAGGGGCGGACTATGGCTACACCTTC. This encodes CASSQETGADYGYTF.